The subject of this entry is one T cell receptor (beta chain). Its antigen is still unknown. The sample comes from a study of shared clonotypes between healthy human individuals. Study findings and constraints: In general, naive subsets displayed greater estimated richness than memory subsets did.

Produced via immunoSEQ multiplex PCR; TCRdb's table is partial and in-frame only. This sample yields around 1,000,000 clones, of which about 72% are seen a single time; about 0.94% belongs to the top ten. J lost 6 bases, V lost 5 bases, and 8 bases had no gene match. Germline V gene sequence: CDR1 MNHNY, CDR2 SVGAGI (reference sequence). The CDR3 has 15 residues. V usage is TRBV6-6 and J usage is TRBJ1-2; 11 bases agree with TRBD1. This sequence originates from a man aged 18 to 30 in good health. Some clones in this sample may be carry-over from other donors' samples. The sequencing input was memory CD4+ T cells from PBMCs. As for subset: CD45RA-negative fraction. The CDR3 protein is CASSLRTGGADGYTF. The DNA for the CDR3 is TGTGCCAGCAGTCTAAGGACAGGGGGCGCGGATGGCTACACCTTC.